Presented here are 9 T cell receptor beta chains from one specimen sequenced in a study of blood T cell repertoires in COVID-19. The assay was immunoSEQ multiplex PCR, and TCRdb's table has in-frame clones only and misses some. The table includes 250,000 to 300,000 clones, 81% detected once. Source material: peripheral blood. These receptor sequences come from an older woman with active or convalescent COVID-19.

CDR3 region: CASSLGGTVVETQYF. CDR3 sequence (DNA): TGTGCCAGCAGCCTCGGGGGTACTGTAGTCGAGACCCAGTACTTC. This rearrangement joins TRBV3-1 (or the pseudogene TRBV3-2) to TRBJ2-5, with D maybe TRBD2 (6 bases). Germline CDR1 is LGHDT and CDR2 is YNNKEL (reference sequence). The CDR3 is made up of 15 amino acids. The V and J ends lost 4 bases and 5 bases respectively, with 17 bases between them.

This clone was detected once. The chain combines TRBV7-2 with TRBJ2-5, with TRBD2 identical over 10 bases. Germline V gene sequence: CDR1 SGHTA, CDR2 FQGNSA. The ends lost 5 bases at V and 0 bases at J; junction bases unmatched: 3. CDR3 length: 15 amino acids. The CDR3 sequence: CASSKTSGHQETQYF. In nucleotides, the CDR3 is TGTGCCAGCAGCAAGACTAGCGGGCACCAAGAGACCCAGTACTTC.

J is TRBJ1-1 and V is TRBV10-3, with TRBD1 matching over 10 bases. With V trimmed by 5 bases and J by 6 bases, 6 bases remained unmatched. The CDR3 runs 14 residues. The germline CDR1 and CDR2 sequences are ENHRY and SYGVKD. CDR3 protein: CAISLGQGSPEAFF. The CDR3 DNA is TGTGCCATCAGTTTGGGACAGGGGTCCCCTGAAGCTTTCTTT.

This sequence joins TRBV4-3 and TRBJ1-1, with 7 bases aligning to TRBD1. Germline trimming cut 0 bases from V and 8 bases from J; bases unmatched to any gene: 6. From germline, CDR1 is LGHNA and CDR2 YSLEER. This CDR3 has 14 amino acids. The CDR3 nucleotides are TGCGCCAGCAGCCAAGAAGTAGGACAGGAGGAAGCTTTCTTT. Translating it yields CASSQEVGQEEAFF.

The J gene is TRBJ2-3, the V gene TRBV7-2; 10 bases line up with TRBD1. V was clipped by 2 bases and J by 3 bases; unmatched bases: 2. The length of the CDR3 is 15 residues. Germline V gene lookup returns CDR1 SGHTA and CDR2 FQGNSA. CDR3: CASSLMDRGTDTQYF. For the CDR3, the DNA is TGTGCCAGCAGCTTAATGGACAGGGGGACAGATACGCAGTATTTT.

The chain combines TRBV6-1 with TRBJ2-2; D possibly corresponds to TRBD2 (7 bases). The CDR3 length is 15 residues. In germline, CDR1 is MNHNS, CDR2 SASEGT. The V and J ends lost 6 bases and 3 bases respectively, with 14 bases between them. Here the CDR3 DNA reads TGTGCCAGCAGCCTTGGGGGGGGCTACACCGGGGAGCTGTTTTTT. Its translation is CASSLGGGYTGELFF.

The rearrangement uses TRBV19 and TRBJ1-1, with a tentative D call TRBD1 (6 bases). The ends were cut back, 9 bases at V and 0 bases at J, with 23 bases in the middle. The CDR3 sequence is 17 residues long. Germline values: CDR1 LNHDA, CDR2 SQIVND (reference sequence). As DNA, the CDR3 is TGTGCCAGCGGCGGGGTAGAGGGGGGAGGGATGAACACTGAAGCTTTCTTT. It codes for CASGGVEGGGMNTEAFF.

The J gene is TRBJ1-4, the V gene TRBV7-2, with no clear D. Germline V gene data show CDR1 as SGHTA and CDR2 as FQGNSA. The CDR3 runs to 13 residues. V shed 1 base and J shed 11 bases, with 11 bases lying between them. CDR3 in DNA: TGTGCCAGCAGCTTAGAACCAGGAATTAAACTGTTTTTT. Its protein product is CASSLEPGIKLFF. Full variable domain (rest looked up from reference TRBV7-2 and TRBJ1-4): GAGVSQSPSNKVTEKGKDVELRCDPISGHTALYWYRQSLGQGLEFLIYFQGNSAPDKSGLPSDRFSAERTGGSVSTLTIQRTQQEDSAVYLCASSLEPGIKLFFGSGTQLSVL.

This chain connects TRBV30 to TRBJ1-2; 9 bases fit TRBD1. This CDR3 has 13 amino acids. J was trimmed by 6 bases and V by 7 bases; bases with no gene match: 9. Germline CDR1 reads GTSNPN; CDR2 reads SVGIG (reference sequence). In DNA, the CDR3 is TGTGCCTCGAACAGGGGGCCCGGGAATGGCTACACCTTC. Amino acid sequence: CASNRGPGNGYTF. The variable domain in full, completed from reference TRBV30 and TRBJ1-2, reads SQTIHQWPATLVQPVGSPLSLECTVEGTSNPNLYWYRQAAGRGLQLLFYSVGIGQISSEVPQNLSASRPQDRQFILSSKKLLLSDSGFYLCASNRGPGNGYTFGSGTRLTVV.